This T cell receptor (beta chain) came from a study of PD-1 blockade in classical Hodgkin lymphoma. Points from the study as a whole: Diversity similar to that of newly diagnosed patients was seen at baseline in complete responders. While CD8+ TCR diversity did not rise significantly by C4D1, CD4+ TCR diversity did. Repertoire differences lack defined causes, possibly disease activity or prior therapy. Those starting nivolumab under 1 year post-ASCT were excluded.

Sequencing used immunoSEQ multiplex PCR; TCRdb keeps in-frame clones, though not all of them. The table lists 31,000 or so clones, around 84% of them singletons. As for this clone: What it binds is not known.

Indicated time point: cycle 4 day 1 (C4D1), after less than seven weeks of nivolumab. All the patients suffered relapse after autologous stem cell transplantation, and brentuximab vedotin exposure differed. Magnetic negative selection served to purify CD4+ T cells out of PBMCs that had been thawed. The CDR3 covers 18 residues. V gave up 1 base and J gave up 1 base, with 17 bases separating them. CDR1 SEHNR and CDR2 FQNEAQ come from the germline V gene (reference sequence). The J gene is TRBJ1-5, the V gene TRBV7-9; D may be TRBD1 (6 bases). The sequencing here drew on CD4+ T cells from blood, taken before the fourth cycle of nivolumab. The origin of this receptor is a human donor with classical Hodgkin lymphoma. CDR3: CASSLDPDIRGSNQPQHF. The CDR3 coding sequence is TGTGCCAGCAGCTTAGATCCGGATATCAGGGGCAGCAATCAGCCCCAGCATTTT.